This T cell receptor (beta chain) originates from a study of CD8 T cells in Susac syndrome (dated by TCRdb to the late 2010s). The study in broad terms: Among the sequenced Susac syndrome patients, about 6 had clinically active disease and about eight were in clinical remission. Repertoire sequencing was used to test whether CD8+ T cell activation and differentiation in Susac syndrome was antigen driven. Susac syndrome patients were therapy-naive, on corticosteroids (some also receiving IVIg), or on IVIg alone at blood withdrawal.

As encoded in the germline V gene (reference sequence), CDR1 is LGHDT while CDR2 is YNNKEL. Its CDR3 holds 17 amino acids, cysteine through phenylalanine. Only the CDR3 region is kept as DNA, spanning 51 bases read in frame from base 1. Compared with germline, V lacks 4 bases and J lacks 3 bases; bases without a gene match: 9. To note about this clonotype: What this receptor recognizes is not known. It has no much larger one-base neighbor in the sample; base qualities were not kept.

RNA was extracted using the RNeasy kit, and roughly 0.45 to 1 microgram was reverse transcribed with random hexamers. The immunoSEQ multiplex PCR assay, covering 54 Vbeta and 13 Jbeta segments, was used to amplify TCR beta CDR3 regions. PCR amplification bias was corrected by using a synthetic template baseline for primer optimization and computational correction. The paper's processing steps were these. Reads were assigned to V, D and J genes according to IMGT and analyzed in immunoSEQ Analyzer, with only productive sequences retained. Clonality was computed as one minus Shannon entropy normalized by log2 of the number of productive unique sequences. Public and private clones were assessed among the 100 most prevalent clones of each patient and control. A clone was defined as Susac-specific if it was absent from the healthy and MS cohorts, from some 1,100 published viral clones and from other ImmuneACCESS disease sequences. TCRdb reprocessing: public reads trimmed at Q25 with fastp, clones called with MiXCR, in-frame beta chains kept. Merged by CDR3 protein, the rows form single entries marked with the most common genes and DNA. The V and J calls and clone size come from TCRdb's table, not from the authors' own analysis. This sample is represented by about 210,000 distinct CDR3 sequences; over 90% of them were singletons. The ten largest clones represent about 0.15% of the sample.

Peripheral blood CD8+ and CD4+ T cells from healthy donors, Susac syndrome patients and multiple sclerosis patients were profiled by high-throughput TCR beta sequencing. Susac syndrome patients met recently defined diagnostic criteria for definite or probable disease. Bulk CD8+ and CD4+ T cells were purified by magnetic negative isolation, whereas CD8+ TEMRA cells were enriched by FACS. Blood was collected in EDTA tubes and processed within 24 hours, with PBMCs isolated through density gradient centrifugation. PBMCs intended for TCR sequencing were cryopreserved in liquid nitrogen and were subsequently thawed in a 37 degrees C water bath. Purity of sorted or isolated CD4+, CD8+ and CD8+ TEMRA cells was at least 90%. The research as a whole found: The number of individuals in the TCR sequencing and HLA analysis was recognized as being relatively small. No clonal expansion was detected in the CD4+ T cell repertoire of Susac syndrome patients.

The sequence came from a human donor with Susac syndrome. The chain joins TRBV3-1 to TRBJ2-6, and TRBD1 aligns with 7 junction nucleotides. The sample consisted of CD4+ T cells from PBMCs. The CDR3 amino acid sequence is: CASSPESDRVGANVLTF. The sequence in DNA is TGTGCCAGCAGCCCCGAATCAGACAGGGTTGGGGCCAACGTCCTGACTTTC.